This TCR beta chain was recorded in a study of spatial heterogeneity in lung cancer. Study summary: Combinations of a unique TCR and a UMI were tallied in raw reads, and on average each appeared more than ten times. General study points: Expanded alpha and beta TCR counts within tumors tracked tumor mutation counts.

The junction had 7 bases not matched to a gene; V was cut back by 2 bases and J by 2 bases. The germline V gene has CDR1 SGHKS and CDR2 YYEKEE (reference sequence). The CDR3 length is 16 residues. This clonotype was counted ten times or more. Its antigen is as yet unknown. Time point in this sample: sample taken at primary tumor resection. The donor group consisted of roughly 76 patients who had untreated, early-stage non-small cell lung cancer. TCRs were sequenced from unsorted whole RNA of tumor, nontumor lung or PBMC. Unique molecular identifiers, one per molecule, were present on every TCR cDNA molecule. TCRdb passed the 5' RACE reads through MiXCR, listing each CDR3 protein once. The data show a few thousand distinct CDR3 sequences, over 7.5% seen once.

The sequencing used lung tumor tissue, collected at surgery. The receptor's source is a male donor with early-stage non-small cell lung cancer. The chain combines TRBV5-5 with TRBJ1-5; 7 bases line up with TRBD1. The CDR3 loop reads CASSLKGGIGNQPQHF. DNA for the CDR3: TGTGCCAGCAGCTTAAAAGGGGGCATCGGCAATCAGCCCCAGCATTTT.